The following is a T cell receptor beta chain sequence with its context. Its antigen remains unknown. The sample is drawn from a study of blood T cells in healthy people across ages. Findings and limits, study-wide: The donors' CMV status was not determined, possibly confounding changes in expanded clonotypes.

The germline CDR1 and CDR2 sequences are SGHKS and YYEKEE (reference sequence). The CDR3 has 16 residues. Primed by a sample-barcoded 5' primer and a J-beta primer mix, a second PCR proceeded for about 7 to 12 cycles. From the 5' RACE reads, TCRdb called clonotypes with MiXCR, one entry per CDR3 protein. The table has approximately 1.5 million distinct CDR3 sequences, about 31% seen once. Material: blood. The gene calls are TRBV5-5 and TRBJ2-1, with TRBD2 as a possible D gene (6 bases). The DNA end favors TRBJ2-7, so the J call may be wrong. The receptor's source is a woman younger than 45 in good health. The CDR3, as DNA: TGTGCCAGCAGCTTGCAGCGCGGGAACTCCTACAATGAGCAGTACTTC. Its protein is CASSLQRGNSYNEQYF.